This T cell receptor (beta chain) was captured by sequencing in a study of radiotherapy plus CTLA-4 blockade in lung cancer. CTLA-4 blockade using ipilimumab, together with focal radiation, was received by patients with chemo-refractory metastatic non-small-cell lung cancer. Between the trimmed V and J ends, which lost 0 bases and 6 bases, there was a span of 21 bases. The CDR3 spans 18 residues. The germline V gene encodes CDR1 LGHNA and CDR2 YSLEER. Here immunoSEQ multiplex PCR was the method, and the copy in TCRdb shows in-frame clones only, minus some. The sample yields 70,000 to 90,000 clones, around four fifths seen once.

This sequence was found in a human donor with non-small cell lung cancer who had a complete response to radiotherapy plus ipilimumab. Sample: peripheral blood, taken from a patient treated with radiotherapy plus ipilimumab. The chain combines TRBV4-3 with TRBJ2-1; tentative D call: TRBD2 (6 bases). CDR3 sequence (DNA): TGCGCCAGCAGCCAAGAGGTACCCCAAGCGACTAGAATCAATGAGCAGTTCTTC. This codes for CASSQEVPQATRINEQFF.